A selection of T cell receptor beta chains follows, all from one sample in a study of Ad26.COV2.S vaccination and SARS-CoV-2 variants. The table came from immunoSEQ multiplex PCR; TCRdb's copy has only in-frame clones and leaves some out. The sample lists more than 400,000 clones; approximately 90% were seen once. Sequencing was performed on peripheral blood, taken in a trial of Ad26.COV2.S vaccine versus placebo. These receptors were collected from a person between 18 and 65 years old who received the Ad26.COV2.S COVID-19 vaccine or a placebo. CDR3s include the opening cysteine and the closing phenylalanine or tryptophan. The D gene is left open where the match is weak. Size values are once, few and many counts, or a class for expanded clones, and some rows have none.

CDR3nt	CDR3aa	v_gene	j_gene	abundance	d_gene
TGTGCCAGCAGCTTAGGATCGCAGGGGGCACGCACCGGGGAGCTGTTTTTT	CASSLGSQGARTGELFF	TRBV7-9	TRBJ2-2	-	TRBD1
TGCGCCAGCAGCCAAGAATTCACTTTCGACGCCTACGAGCAGTACTTC	CASSQEFTFDAYEQYF	TRBV4-3	TRBJ2-7	-	-
TGTGCCAGCAGCCTCTCTGAAAGGCGGGGCGCAGATACGCAGTATTTT	CASSLSERRGADTQYF	TRBV3-1/TRBV3-2	TRBJ2-3	-	-
TGTGCCAGCAGCCCGGGACAGGTGAATAATTCACCCCTCCACTTT	CASSPGQVNNSPLHF	TRBV6-6	TRBJ1-6	-	TRBD1
TGTGCCAGTAGTACTAGCGGGGGATATGAGCAGTTCTTC	CASSTSGGYEQFF	TRBV19	TRBJ2-1	-	TRBD2
TGTGCCAGCAGATCCTACACAGATACGCAGTATTTT	CASRSYTDTQYF	TRBV7-9	TRBJ2-3	-	-
TGTGCCAGCAGCGTAGATGGGACAGGGGTTAAATTAGGCAAAAACATTCAGTACTTC	CASSVDGTGVKLGKNIQYF	TRBV9	TRBJ2-4	-	TRBD1
TGTGCCAGCAGTTCGACAGGGTGGTCATATGTGCAGTACTTC	CASSSTGWSYVQYF	TRBV27	TRBJ2-7	-	TRBD1
TGTGCCAGCAGCTCCTCATCTGGAAACACCATATATTTT	CASSSSSGNTIYF	TRBV5-4	TRBJ1-3	once	-
TGTGCCAGCAGCAGGGGGGGACCCCAAGAGACCCAGTACTTC	CASSRGGPQETQYF	TRBV11-3	TRBJ2-5	-	-
TGTGCCAGCAGCTCCCCCCTCCTAGGGCCAGGGGGCGTTGAGGCTTTCTTT	CASSSPLLGPGGVEAFF	TRBV7-9	TRBJ1-1	once	TRBD1
TGCGCCAGCAGCCAAGAGGGGGCGGAGACTGAAGCTTTCTTT	CASSQEGAETEAFF	TRBV4-3	TRBJ1-1	-	-
TGTGCCAGCAGCCGCAGGGGGGTCGTAGAGACCCAGTACTTC	CASSRRGVVETQYF	TRBV3-1/TRBV3-2	TRBJ2-5	-	-
TGTGCCAGCGCACGGGGGCGGTCAGATACGCAGTATTTT	CASARGRSDTQYF	TRBV3-1/TRBV3-2	TRBJ2-3	-	-
TGTGCCAGCAGCTTAACGGTTGTCAGGGGGAGCTATGGCTACACCTTC	CASSLTVVRGSYGYTF	TRBV7-2	TRBJ1-2	-	TRBD1
TGTGCCAGCAGCTTAGGGGGAGAAGCTTTCTTT	CASSLGGEAFF	TRBV7-9	TRBJ1-1	-	-
TGCGCCAGCAGCTTATATGGTAATTCACCCCTCCACTTT	CASSLYGNSPLHF	TRBV5-1	TRBJ1-6	few	-
TGTGCCAGCAAACCGGACCGCCCGGGACAGAATCATTCACCCCTCCACTTT	CASKPDRPGQNHSPLHF	TRBV25-1	TRBJ1-6	-	TRBD1
TGTGCCAGCAGTGATCAAAGGGACGAGGGTTGGGATACGCAGTATTTT	CASSDQRDEGWDTQYF	TRBV25-1	TRBJ2-3	-	-
TGCGCCAGCGAGGGGAACACAGATACGCAGTATTTT	CASEGNTDTQYF	TRBV10-2	TRBJ2-3	-	-
TGTGCCTGGAGAGATACAGGGGTCGTAAGTGGCACAGATACGCAGTATTTT	CAWRDTGVVSGTDTQYF	TRBV30	TRBJ2-3	-	TRBD1
TGTGCCAGCAGTTTACAAGGGTATACTGAAGCTTTCTTT	CASSLQGYTEAFF	TRBV27	TRBJ1-1	-	-
TGTGCCAGCTCACCCTGGACGATCCAGGGGGCGTATACTGAAGCTTTCTTT	CASSPWTIQGAYTEAFF	TRBV18	TRBJ1-1	-	TRBD1
TGTGCCAGCAGCGCTGGTCGTCCAGCCAATGAGCAGTTCTTC	CASSAGRPANEQFF	TRBV9	TRBJ2-1	-	-
TGTGCCAGCTCACCACTGGGAAATGAGCAGTTCTTC	CASSPLGNEQFF	TRBV18	TRBJ2-1	-	-
TGTGCCAGCAGCCGACGGGGAGTAAACTCCTACGAGCAGTACTTC	CASSRRGVNSYEQYF	TRBV5-4	TRBJ2-7	-	-
TGTGCCACCAGTGTTGCTCTGGGGAGTACCGGGGAGCTGTTTTTT	CATSVALGSTGELFF	TRBV24-1	TRBJ2-2	-	-
TGTGCCAGCAGTTACTCCCAGGGAAGCGCCGGGGAGCTGTTTTTT	CASSYSQGSAGELFF	TRBV6-2/TRBV6-3	TRBJ2-2	-	-
TGTGCCAGCAGCCGCGGACAGATAATGAACACTGAAGCTTTCTTT	CASSRGQIMNTEAFF	TRBV14	TRBJ1-1	-	-
TGTGCCAGCAGCTCTCGACTAGCGGGGGGGAACCAAGAGACCCAGTACTTC	CASSSRLAGGNQETQYF	TRBV7-2	TRBJ2-5	-	TRBD2
TGTGCCAGCAGCGTCCGGACTAGCGGGGAGGGGGAGACCCAGTACTTC	CASSVRTSGEGETQYF	TRBV9	TRBJ2-5	-	TRBD2
TGTGCCAGCAGCAAAGCATTTTCGACTTTCTTT	CASSKAFSTFF	TRBV21-1	TRBJ1-1	-	-
TGTGCCAGCAGTTCCATCTATGGCTACACCTTC	CASSSIYGYTF	TRBV28	TRBJ1-2	-	-
TGTGCCAGCAGCCAAGTTTCCCGGGGAATATATGGCTACACCTTC	CASSQVSRGIYGYTF	TRBV14	TRBJ1-2	-	-
TGTGCCAGCAGCCCCCTCTCTGGCGCGGGGTTCGGGGAGACCCAGTACTTC	CASSPLSGAGFGETQYF	TRBV7-6	TRBJ2-5	-	-
TGTGCCAGTAGTACGGACAGGGGTACAGATACGCAGTATTTT	CASSTDRGTDTQYF	TRBV19	TRBJ2-3	-	TRBD1
TGTGCCAGCAGCCCCCCGGGGGGTAACACTGAAGCTTTCTTT	CASSPPGGNTEAFF	TRBV5-4	TRBJ1-1	few	-
TGTGCCAGCAGCTTGTACGGAGGAGGGTATGGCTACACCTTC	CASSLYGGGYGYTF	TRBV5-4	TRBJ1-2	-	-
TGCGCCACTGGGCCGGCCAGGGGATTTGCTGAAGCTTTCTTT	CATGPARGFAEAFF	TRBV10-2	TRBJ1-1	-	-
TGCGCCAGCAGCCAAGATGGGCGGGGCGGGGAGCTGTTTTTT	CASSQDGRGGELFF	TRBV4-1	TRBJ2-2	-	-
TGTGCCAGCAGTTTATCCCCACCCGGGTCCAAAGAGACCCAGTACTTC	CASSLSPPGSKETQYF	TRBV27	TRBJ2-5	-	-
TGCGCCAGCAGTGGCTCAAGCACAGATACGCAGTATTTT	CASSGSSTDTQYF	TRBV10-1	TRBJ2-3	-	-
TGCGCCAGCAGTCCTAGGGGGACTGAAGCTTTCTTT	CASSPRGTEAFF	TRBV23-1	TRBJ1-1	-	-
TGTGCCAGCAGCTCTGACCTTACAGGGGGGAATGAAAAACTGTTTTTT	CASSSDLTGGNEKLFF	TRBV3-1/TRBV3-2	TRBJ1-4	-	TRBD1
TGTGCCAGCAGCTTGACAGGGAGCTCTGGAAACACCATATATTTT	CASSLTGSSGNTIYF	TRBV7-9	TRBJ1-3	-	TRBD1
TGTGCCAGCACCCCGACCGGGACAGGGGTCTATGGCTACACCTTC	CASTPTGTGVYGYTF	TRBV7-2	TRBJ1-2	-	TRBD1
TGTGCCACCAGCAGAGATATTGAGGGACAGGGGATCGATGGCTACACCTTC	CATSRDIEGQGIDGYTF	TRBV15	TRBJ1-2	-	TRBD1
TGTGCCTGGGACAGGGGCCAATCCTACGAGCAGTACTTC	CAWDRGQSYEQYF	TRBV30	TRBJ2-7	once	TRBD1
TGTGCCAGCAGTGAAGGGGTGGGACTACACTACCCGGATACGCAGTATTTT	CASSEGVGLHYPDTQYF	TRBV2	TRBJ2-3	-	TRBD2
TGCAGCGTCGGACAGGGGGCTAATGAAAAACTGTTTTTT	CSVGQGANEKLFF	TRBV29-1	TRBJ1-4	-	TRBD1
TGTGCCAGCAGTTTATCAAGACAGGGGATAAGTGGCTACACCTTC	CASSLSRQGISGYTF	TRBV27	TRBJ1-2	-	TRBD1
TGTGCCAGCAGCCATTACATGGACAGGGTTAATGGCTACACCTTC	CASSHYMDRVNGYTF	TRBV3-1/TRBV3-2	TRBJ1-2	-	TRBD1
TGTGCCAGCAGCCACCCATCCCTACTAGCGGGCACAGATACGCAGTATTTT	CASSHPSLLAGTDTQYF	TRBV3-1/TRBV3-2	TRBJ2-3	-	TRBD2
TGTGCCAGCAGCTTGGGCCCCCCAAGGGGCACAGATACGCAGTATTTT	CASSLGPPRGTDTQYF	TRBV5-6	TRBJ2-3	-	-
TGCAGCGTTGAAGGATGGGACAGGGGCTACTCTGAAGCTTTCTTT	CSVEGWDRGYSEAFF	TRBV29-1	TRBJ1-1	-	TRBD1
TGCAGTGCTAGAGATAGGAGCGGGGACTACTTC	CSARDRSGDYF	TRBV20-1	TRBJ2-7	-	TRBD2
TGTGCCAGTACCATGGGAGGGACAGGGTCCTACAATGAGCAGTTCTTC	CASTMGGTGSYNEQFF	TRBV19	TRBJ2-1	-	TRBD1